This is a list of T cell receptor beta chains from one sample in a study of cytomegalovirus exposure and HLA in healthy donors. The method was immunoSEQ multiplex PCR; TCRdb's version includes in-frame clones alone and lacks a portion of them. The data show some 100,000 clones, 65% to 80% seen once. The sequencing input was PBMCs. The source is a woman aged 65 to 85 in good health and CMV-seropositive. Both conserved end residues are part of each CDR3. D genes are given only for firm matches. Clone size is given for some rows only: seen once, a few or many times, or a class if the clone is expanded.

clone size | J gene | D gene | V gene | CDR3 DNA | CDR3 protein
. | TRBJ1-1 | . | TRBV6-5 | TGTGCCAGTACTAGAGACATTACGGTCCCGACTGAAGCTTTCTTT | CASTRDITVPTEAFF
few | TRBJ2-5 | TRBD1 | TRBV6-6 | TGTGCCAGCAGTTCTCAGCCGGGACAGCAAGAGACCCAGTACTTC | CASSSQPGQQETQYF
. | TRBJ2-7 | TRBD2 | TRBV5-4 | TGTGCCAGCAGCTTGACGATCCGGACCTTAGCGGGACCCTACGAGCAGTACTTC | CASSLTIRTLAGPYEQYF
. | TRBJ1-4 | . | TRBV19 | TGTGCCAGTAGTATCCGAGGTGCAAATGAAAAACTGTTTTTT | CASSIRGANEKLFF
. | TRBJ2-2 | TRBD2 | TRBV7-8 | TGTGCCAGCAGCTCCCGACTAGCGGGGGGACTGAACACCGGGGAGCTGTTTTTT | CASSSRLAGGLNTGELFF
few | TRBJ1-2 | . | TRBV7-9 | TGTGCCAGCAGCTCCTTCAGGGAAAGGGATCGCAAAGGCTATGGCTACACCTTC | CASSSFRERDRKGYGYTF
. | TRBJ1-2 | . | TRBV15 | TGTGCCACCAGCAGCTTGGACACGGCTAACTATGGCTACACCTTC | CATSSLDTANYGYTF
few | TRBJ2-5 | TRBD1 | TRBV9 | TGTGCCAGCAGCGTAGAAGGGGGCGCCGAGACCCAGTACTTC | CASSVEGGAETQYF
many | TRBJ1-4 | . | TRBV7-9 | TGTGCCAGCAGACCTCGGGATGAAAAACTGTTTTTT | CASRPRDEKLFF
once | TRBJ2-1 | . | TRBV27 | TGTGCCAGCAGTTTTGGACGAGGGGGGGGTCTACACAATGAGCAGTTCTTC | CASSFGRGGGLHNEQFF